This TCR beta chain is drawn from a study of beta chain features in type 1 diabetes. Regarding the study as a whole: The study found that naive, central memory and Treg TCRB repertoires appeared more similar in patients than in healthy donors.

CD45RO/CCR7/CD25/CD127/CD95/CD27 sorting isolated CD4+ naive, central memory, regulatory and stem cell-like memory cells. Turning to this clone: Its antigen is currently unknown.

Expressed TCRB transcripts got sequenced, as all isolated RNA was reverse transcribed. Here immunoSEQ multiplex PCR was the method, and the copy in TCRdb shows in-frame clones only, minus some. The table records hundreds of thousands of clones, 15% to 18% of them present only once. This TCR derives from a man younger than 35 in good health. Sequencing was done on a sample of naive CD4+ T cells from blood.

As DNA, the CDR3 is TGTGCCAGCACCCTCTTTTCCCACGGAGGACAGATCAATCAGCCCCAGCATTTT. Amino acid sequence: CASTLFSHGGQINQPQHF. This sequence joins TRBV28 and TRBJ1-5; TRBD1 is a possible D gene (6 bases). Trimming took off 7 bases at V and 3 bases at J, with 25 bases between the two ends. Per germline, CDR1 MDHEN and CDR2 SYDVKM. The length of the CDR3 is 18 residues.